This entry lists 26 T cell receptor beta chains sequenced from one sample in a study of blood T cell repertoires in COVID-19. The repertoire was sequenced with immunoSEQ multiplex PCR; TCRdb's copy has only in-frame clones and lacks some. The sample consists of over 60,000 clones, about 80% of them appearing once. The specimen was peripheral blood. The receptors shown here come from an elderly man with active or convalescent COVID-19.

The rearrangement links TRBV4-1 to TRBJ2-7, with a possible D match to TRBD2 (7 bases). V was trimmed by 5 bases and J by 3 bases, leaving 14 bases between them. Germline CDR1 and CDR2: MGHRA and YSYEKL. The CDR3 runs 14 residues. CDR3: CASSKGEGSYEQYF. The CDR3 region has the DNA TGCGCCAGCAGCAAGGGGGAGGGCAGCTACGAGCAGTACTTC.

A single count supports this clone. V usage is TRBV5-6 and J usage is TRBJ2-7; TRBD1 aligns across 9 bases. The CDR3 covers 16 residues. The ends lost 4 bases at V and 2 bases at J; junction bases unmatched: 10. Germline CDR1 SGHDT, CDR2 YYEEEE. CDR3 sequence reads: CASSRPHGTGTYEQYF. CDR3 DNA sequence: TGTGCCAGCAGCCGGCCCCACGGGACAGGGACCTACGAGCAGTACTTC.

The DNA of the CDR3 is TGCGCCAGCAGCTTGGAATTTTCCGGGGGTAGTGGGGAAAAACTGTTTTTT. Translation: CASSLEFSGGSGEKLFF. This chain uses TRBV5-1 with TRBJ1-4, with TRBD1 as a possible D gene (5 bases). V was clipped by 0 bases and J by 8 bases, with 20 bases between them. The germline V gene has CDR1 SGHRS and CDR2 YFSETQ. The CDR3 runs to 17 residues.

The table lists this clone with a few counts. This sequence joins TRBV6-2 or TRBV6-3 and TRBJ2-2; a possible D gene is TRBD2 (5 bases). The V end lost 0 bases, the J end lost 5 bases, and 16 bases lay between the germline ends. Germline V gives CDR1 MNHEY, CDR2 SVGEGT. This CDR3 is built from 17 residues. The CDR3 DNA follows: TGTGCCAGCAGTTACTCCCCCCCAACGCCGGGGACCGGGGAGCTGTTTTTT. This gives the protein CASSYSPPTPGTGELFF.

This chain connects TRBV24-1 to TRBJ2-2; TRBD2 agrees at 15 bases. This CDR3 is built from 16 residues. J gave up 12 bases and V 6 bases, and 10 bases lay outside the gene matches. Germline V gene sequence: CDR1 KGHDR, CDR2 SFDVKD. The DNA for the CDR3 is TGTGCCACCAGTAACCTTAGGACTAGCGGGAGGGCGAAGCTGTTTTTT. Protein: CATSNLRTSGRAKLFF.

This chain uses TRBV7-2 with TRBJ1-2; D is unresolved. V was trimmed by 4 bases and J by 6 bases, leaving 18 bases between them. This CDR3 region has 15 residues. Germline lookup yields CDR1 SGHTA and CDR2 FQGNSA. The CDR3 nucleotides are TGTGCCAGCAGCTATGTTGGCGGGATTGAAGATGGCTACACCTTC. Its translation is CASSYVGGIEDGYTF.

This chain links TRBV11-2 with TRBJ1-1, with D perhaps TRBD1 (6 bases). Per the germline V gene, CDR1 is SGHAT and CDR2 is FQNNGV. V lost 4 bases, J lost 2 bases, and 20 bases lay in between. The CDR3 has 17 amino acids. CDR3 DNA sequence: TGTGCCAGCAGCTCACTTTATGGGGGGGCGGTTAACACTGAAGCTTTCTTT. As protein: CASSSLYGGAVNTEAFF.

This clone was detected many times. V and J are TRBV28 and TRBJ1-5, with 9 bases identical to TRBD1. The germline CDR1 and CDR2 sequences are MDHEN and SYDVKM. J gave up 0 bases and V 5 bases, and 2 bases lay outside the gene matches. The CDR3 is 15 residues long. CDR3 DNA: TGTGCCAGCAGTCCGGGACAGGGTAGCAATCAGCCCCAGCATTTT. Translating it yields CASSPGQGSNQPQHF. Full variable domain (rest looked up from reference TRBV28 and TRBJ1-5): DVKVTQSSRYLVKRTGEKVFLECVQDMDHENMFWYRQDPGLGLRLIYFSYDVKMKEKGDIPEGYSVSREKKERFSLILESASTNQTSMYLCASSPGQGSNQPQHFGDGTRLSIL.

This chain links TRBV11-1 with TRBJ1-1; D remains ambiguous. The CDR3 contains 13 residues. V lost 4 bases to trimming and J lost 1 base, with 7 bases between them. Germline V lookup: CDR1 SGHAT, CDR2 FQDESV (reference sequence). CDR3 DNA: TGTGCCAGCAGCTCTTACAAGAACACTGAAGCTTTCTTT. The encoded protein is CASSSYKNTEAFF.

The V and J genes are TRBV9 and TRBJ1-2; D unresolved. V shed 0 bases and J shed 5 bases, with 14 bases lying between them. Germline V CDR1 and CDR2: SGDLS, YYNGEE. The CDR3 is made up of 15 amino acids. The DNA of the CDR3 is TGTGCCAGCAGCGTAGCTACTACGGCAGTTTATGGCTACACCTTC. This codes for CASSVATTAVYGYTF.

As DNA, the CDR3 is TGTGCCAGCAGTTTAAGTTCGGGACAGGGGCTTTATAGCAATCAGCCCCAGCATTTT. Amino acid sequence: CASSLSSGQGLYSNQPQHF. This chain links TRBV27 with TRBJ1-5, with 10 bases fitting TRBD1. CDR1 MNHEY and CDR2 SMNVEV come from the germline V gene (reference sequence). Trimming removed 2 bases from V and 0 bases from J; junction bases left unmatched: 10. The CDR3 has 19 residues.

The rearrangement uses TRBV15 and TRBJ2-2; the match to TRBD2 covers 11 bases. The length of the CDR3 is 16 residues. CDR1 is LNHNV, CDR2 YYDKDF, per germline (reference sequence). J was trimmed by 9 bases and V by 3 bases; bases with no gene match: 9. This CDR3 reads CATSSFGTSGTRELFF. Written as DNA, the CDR3 is TGTGCCACCAGCAGCTTCGGGACTAGCGGAACCCGGGAGCTGTTTTTT.

The gene calls are TRBV5-4 and TRBJ1-3; 8 nucleotides align to TRBD1. Germline CDR1 SGHNT, CDR2 YYREEE (reference sequence). J was trimmed by 2 bases and V by 0 bases; bases with no gene match: 4. This CDR3 region has 16 residues. The DNA of the CDR3 is TGTGCCAGCAGCTTGGCACGGGGACAGGCTGGAAACACCATATATTTT. Its protein is CASSLARGQAGNTIYF.

V gene TRBV4-3 combines with J gene TRBJ2-7; D call uncertain. Germline CDR1 LGHNA, CDR2 YSLEER. The CDR3 runs 14 residues. Trimming removed 5 bases from V and 0 bases from J, with 11 bases in between. CDR3 nucleotide sequence: TGCGCCAGCAGCTTGCTAGTAAGCTCCTACGAGCAGTACTTC. It codes for CASSLLVSSYEQYF.

The gene calls are TRBV11-2 and TRBJ1-2, with D maybe TRBD1 (6 bases). Germline values: CDR1 SGHAT, CDR2 FQNNGV. V was trimmed by 3 bases and J by 6 bases, leaving 23 bases between them. CDR3 length equals 17 residues. The CDR3 DNA is TGTGCCAGCAGCTTTACGATCGGGGCAGGGGATTTGAATGGCTACACCTTC. Its translation is CASSFTIGAGDLNGYTF.

The chain joins TRBV5-1 to TRBJ2-5; D not certain. The CDR3 totals 11 residues. Germline V gene lookup returns CDR1 SGHRS and CDR2 YFSETQ. Trimming pared 6 bases from V and 2 bases from J, leaving 5 bases between. Written as DNA, the CDR3 is TGCGCCAGCACGTTACAAGAGACCCAGTACTTC. Protein sequence: CASTLQETQYF.

The rearrangement uses TRBV7-6 and TRBJ2-1; TRBD2 matches 10 bases. V lost 5 bases to trimming and J lost 4 bases; unmatched junction nucleotides: 5. CDR1 is SGHVS and CDR2 is FNYEAQ in the germline V gene. This CDR3 is 15 amino acids long. The CDR3 DNA reads TGTGCCAGCAGCCGGACTAGCGGAGTATACAATGAGCAGTTCTTC. Translation: CASSRTSGVYNEQFF.

This clone appeared once. CDR3 in DNA: TGTGCCAGCAGCTTGGGAGGGGGCGCGAGAGAAAAACTGTTTTTT. Its translation: CASSLGGGAREKLFF. The chain is built from TRBV5-4 and TRBJ1-4, with TRBD1 matching over 7 bases. The CDR3 is 15 amino acids. The trim removed 0 bases at V and 8 bases at J, leaving 7 bases unmatched. CDR1 and CDR2 from the germline V gene are SGHNT and YYREEE (reference sequence).

The CDR3 spells CASSPPDRDTGELFF. DNA for the CDR3: TGCGCCAGCAGCCCGCCGGACAGGGACACCGGGGAGCTGTTTTTT. The chain combines TRBV4-1 with TRBJ2-2, with TRBD1 matching over 8 bases. The length of the CDR3 is 15 residues. After removal of 4 bases from V and 3 bases from J, the junction contained 4 bases not matched to a gene. The germline V gene encodes CDR1 MGHRA and CDR2 YSYEKL.

V usage is TRBV29-1 and J usage is TRBJ2-3; D perhaps matches TRBD1 (6 bases). Trimming took off 3 bases at V and 3 bases at J, with 10 bases between the two ends. Germline CDR1 reads SQVTM; CDR2 reads ANQGSEA. The CDR3 length is 13 residues. CDR3: CSVDRGGTDTQYF. The CDR3, as DNA: TGCAGCGTTGACAGGGGTGGGACAGATACGCAGTATTTT.

This chain uses TRBV7-9 with TRBJ2-7, with D maybe TRBD2 (5 bases). CDR3 size: 15 residues. V lost 0 bases to trimming and J lost 7 bases, with 16 bases between them. Germline V gene data show CDR1 as SEHNR and CDR2 as FQNEAQ (reference sequence). CDR3 coding DNA: TGTGCCAGCAGCTTAGCGGGGAGCGGATCGTGGGAGCAGTACTTC. This translates into CASSLAGSGSWEQYF.

V gene TRBV7-2 combines with J gene TRBJ2-5, with 9 positions matching TRBD1. Unmatched junction bases numbered 11, after V lost 4 bases and J lost 5 bases. Per the germline V gene, CDR1 is SGHTA and CDR2 is FQGNSA. This CDR3 is built from 16 residues. DNA for the CDR3: TGTGCCAGCAGCTATCTCATTACAGGGGGCGGGGAGACCCAGTACTTC. It specifies CASSYLITGGGETQYF.

The rearrangement uses TRBV29-1 and TRBJ2-6; D is perhaps TRBD1 (5 bases). With 5 bases removed from V and 3 bases from J, the gap between germline ends came to 17 bases. Germline CDR1 is SQVTM and CDR2 is ANQGSEA. The CDR3 sequence is 16 residues long. This chain's CDR3 is CSVSILQGFGANVLTF. For the CDR3, the DNA is TGCAGCGTTTCGATTTTGCAGGGTTTTGGGGCCAACGTCCTGACTTTC.

This clone was picked up a small number of times. The chain recombines TRBV7-8 with TRBJ2-1; D gene unclear. Germline assignment: CDR1 SGHVS and CDR2 FQNEAQ. CDR3 size: 12 residues. V was trimmed by 3 bases and J by 7 bases, leaving 7 bases between them. CDR3 region: CASSFSTNEQFF. The CDR3 nucleotides read TGTGCCAGCAGCTTTTCTACGAATGAGCAGTTCTTC.

The CDR3 loop reads CASRTNGGVTDTQYF. The DNA of the CDR3 is TGCGCCAGCAGGACGAACGGGGGGGTCACAGATACGCAGTATTTT. The V call is TRBV5-1, the J call TRBJ2-3; TRBD2 agrees at 8 bases. The V segment lost 5 bases and the J segment 2 bases; nucleotides outside the gene matches: 7. CDR1 and CDR2 (germline): SGHRS, YFSETQ. The CDR3 spans 15 residues.

The CDR3 DNA is TGTGCCAGCACCCGCTGGGGGGGCACTGAAGCTTTCTTT. As protein: CASTRWGGTEAFF. The chain is built from TRBV27 and TRBJ1-1, with D maybe TRBD1 (5 bases). V lost 7 bases, J lost 4 bases, and 13 bases lay in between. This CDR3 is 13 amino acids long. CDR1 and CDR2 (germline): MNHEY, SMNVEV (reference sequence).